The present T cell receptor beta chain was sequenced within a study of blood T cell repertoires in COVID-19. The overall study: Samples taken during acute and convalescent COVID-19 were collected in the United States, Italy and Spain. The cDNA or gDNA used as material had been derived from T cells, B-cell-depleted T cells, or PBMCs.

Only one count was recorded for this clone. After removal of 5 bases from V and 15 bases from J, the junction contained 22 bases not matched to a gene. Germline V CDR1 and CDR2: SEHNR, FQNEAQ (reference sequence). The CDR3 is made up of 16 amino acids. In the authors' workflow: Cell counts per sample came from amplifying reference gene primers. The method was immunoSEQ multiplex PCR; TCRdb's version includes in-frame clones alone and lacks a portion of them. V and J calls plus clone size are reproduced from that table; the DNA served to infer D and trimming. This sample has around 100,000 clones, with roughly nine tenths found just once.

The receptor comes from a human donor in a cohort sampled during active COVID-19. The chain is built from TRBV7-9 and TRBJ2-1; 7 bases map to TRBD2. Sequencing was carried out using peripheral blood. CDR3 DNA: TGTGCCAGCAGCCCTTATGGGGGAGCTAGCGGAAGCCGTTGGTTCTTC. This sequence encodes CASSPYGGASGSRWFF. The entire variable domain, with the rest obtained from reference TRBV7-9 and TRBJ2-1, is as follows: DTGVSQNPRHKITKRGQNVTFRCDPISEHNRLYWYRQTLGQGPEFLTYFQNEAQLEKSRLLSDRFSAERPKGSFSTLEIQRTEQGDSAMYLCASSPYGGASGSRWFFGPGTRLTVL.